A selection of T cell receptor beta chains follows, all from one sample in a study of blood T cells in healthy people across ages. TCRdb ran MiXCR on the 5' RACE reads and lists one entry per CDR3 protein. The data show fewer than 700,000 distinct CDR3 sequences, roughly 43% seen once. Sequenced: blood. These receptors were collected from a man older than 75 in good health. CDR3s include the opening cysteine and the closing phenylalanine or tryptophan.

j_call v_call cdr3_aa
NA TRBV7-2 CASTLYAGVGGYEQYF
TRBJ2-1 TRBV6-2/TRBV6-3 CASSYSSGRDYNEQFF
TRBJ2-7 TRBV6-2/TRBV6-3 CASSYSPRRGLYEQYF
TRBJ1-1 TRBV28 CASKNILNTEAFF
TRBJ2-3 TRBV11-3 CASSFTAGGGSTDTQYF
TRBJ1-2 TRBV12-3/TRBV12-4 CASSYNKYGYTF
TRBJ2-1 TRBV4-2 CASSQPGGDGRNYNEQFF
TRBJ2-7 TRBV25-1 CASSTGLAAVTYEQYF
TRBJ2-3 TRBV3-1 CASSHTGQGADTQYF
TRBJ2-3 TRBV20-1 CSANSRGPTDTQYF
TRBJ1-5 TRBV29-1 CSVFIGQGGTQPQHF
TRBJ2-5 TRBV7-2 CASSLAVSGRGETQYF
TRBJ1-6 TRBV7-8 CASSLRPPDRANSPLHF
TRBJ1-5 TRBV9 CASSPRQDSQPQHF
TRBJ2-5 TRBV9 CASSVGVEETQYF
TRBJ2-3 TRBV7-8 CASSIITDTQYF
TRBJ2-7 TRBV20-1 CSAARGGYEQYF
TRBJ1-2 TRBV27 CASSLRGSNYGYTF
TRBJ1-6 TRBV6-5 CASSYNRVNSPLHF
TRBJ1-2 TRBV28 CASSYNAGGSGYTF
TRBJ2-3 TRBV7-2 CASSLRGLQASSQYF
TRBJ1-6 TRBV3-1 CASSQGRGRSPLHF
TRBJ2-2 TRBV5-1 CASSQDAGLGSGELFF
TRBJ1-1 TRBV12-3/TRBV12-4 CASSRDGAGSTEAFF
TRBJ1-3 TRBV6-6 CASRPPGNTIYF
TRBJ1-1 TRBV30 CAWNVGWANTEAFF
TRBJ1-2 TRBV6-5 CASKPTDGYGYTF
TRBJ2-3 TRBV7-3 CASSLGGRVSDTQYF
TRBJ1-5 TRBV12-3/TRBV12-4 CASSPRQGPSNQPQHF
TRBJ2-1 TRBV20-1 CSAGPGQGQFF
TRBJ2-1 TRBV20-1 CSASETQNNEQFF
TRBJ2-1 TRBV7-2 CASSRDLPGASYNEQFF
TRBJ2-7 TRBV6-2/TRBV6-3 CASSYKSGAASNEQYF
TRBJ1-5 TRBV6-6 CASSYFGDSNQPQHF
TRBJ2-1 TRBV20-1 CSARSPLPSYNEQFF
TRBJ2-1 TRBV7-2 CASSLEVFRSGGGNNEQFF
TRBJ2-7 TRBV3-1 CASSQGQFYEQYF
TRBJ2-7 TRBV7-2 CASSLGGKIYEQYF
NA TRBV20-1 CSAPFRGRDEQYF
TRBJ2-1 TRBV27 CASRRLSGSSYNEQFF
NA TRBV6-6 CASSPPGQGAEGKTQYF
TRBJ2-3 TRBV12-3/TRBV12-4 CASSLAGGQGTDTQYF
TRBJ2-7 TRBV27 CASSSVGAASYEQYF
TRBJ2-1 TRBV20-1 CSAYPQNEQFF
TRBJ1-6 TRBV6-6 CASSYRQGDSPLHF
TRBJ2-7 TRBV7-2 CASSPGVGQSYEQYF
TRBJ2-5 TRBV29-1 CSVEDGTGQEQYF
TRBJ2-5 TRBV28 CASNNLGTSSETQYF
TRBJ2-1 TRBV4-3 CASSQDRLNEQFF
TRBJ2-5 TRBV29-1 CSVEEVPTKETQYF
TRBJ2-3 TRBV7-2 CASSLGGTSGSGTDTQYF
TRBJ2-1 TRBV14 CASSQWYGLAGGNEQFF
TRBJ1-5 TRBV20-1 CSARDPGQGNQPQHF